The rows below give T cell receptor beta chains drawn from one sample of a study of pediatric ulcerative colitis. The repertoire was sequenced with immunoSEQ multiplex PCR; TCRdb's copy has only in-frame clones and lacks some. The repertoire holds fewer than 45,000 clones, roughly 80% seen once, with approximately 23% in the top ten. The sequenced sample consisted of blood. The receptors derive from a girl aged 5-17 years with moderate ulcerative colitis. Both conserved end residues are part of each CDR3. Fields, in order: CDR3 protein, CDR3 DNA, clone size, V gene, D gene, J gene. The D gene is left open where the match is weak. Not all rows give a size; the values are once, few, many and, for expanded clones, a class.

CASSLGRVFGNQPQHF	TGTGCCAGCAGCTTAGGCAGGGTTTTTGGCAATCAGCCCCAGCATTTT	NA	TRBV7-8	NA	TRBJ1-5
CASSLQGALGDIQYF	TGTGCCAGCAGCTTACAGGGGGCGCTTGGAGACATTCAGTACTTC	NA	TRBV11-2	TRBD1	TRBJ2-4
CASSLLGWGAEKLFF	TGTGCCAGCAGCTTACTGGGTTGGGGGGCTGAAAAACTGTTTTTT	NA	TRBV7-9	NA	TRBJ1-4
CASSRPGGDLVGNFF	TGTGCCAGTAGTCGCCCTGGGGGGGACCTCGTGGGTAATTTCTTT	NA	TRBV19	NA	TRBJ1-1
CASSLIMNTEAFF	TGTGCCAGCAGTTTAATAATGAACACTGAAGCTTTCTTT	few	TRBV28	NA	TRBJ1-1
CATSGRTTGELFF	TGTGCCACCTCGGGGCGTACCACCGGGGAGCTGTTTTTT	NA	TRBV6-6	NA	TRBJ2-2
CATSRDPTGTEKLFF	TGTGCCACCAGCAGAGATCCTACAGGGACTGAAAAACTGTTTTTT	NA	TRBV15	NA	TRBJ1-4
CASGAGANVLTF	TGTGCCAGTGGAGCTGGGGCCAACGTCCTGACTTTC	NA	TRBV19	NA	TRBJ2-6
CASSLLYTRGPRQPQHF	TGTGCCAGCAGCCTACTATACACCCGGGGCCCGAGGCAGCCCCAGCATTTT	NA	TRBV7-2	NA	TRBJ1-5
CASSQERTGGTDTQYF	TGCGCCAGCAGCCAAGAGAGGACGGGGGGCACAGATACGCAGTATTTT	NA	TRBV4-3	NA	TRBJ2-3
CASTPVVLGPQYF	TGTGCCAGCACCCCCGTAGTATTAGGTCCCCAGTACTTC	NA	TRBV6-1	NA	TRBJ2-5
CASSTGTRPYEQYF	TGTGCCAGCTCAACCGGGACAAGACCCTACGAGCAGTACTTC	NA	TRBV18	NA	TRBJ2-7
CASSPAYEQYF	TGTGCCAGCAGCCCGGCCTACGAGCAGTACTTC	NA	TRBV6-6	NA	TRBJ2-7
CASSHSGTGTEAFF	TGCGCCAGCAGCCACTCCGGGACAGGCACTGAAGCTTTCTTT	NA	TRBV4-1	TRBD1	TRBJ1-1
CATSMGLAGPNEQFF	TGTGCCACCAGCATGGGACTAGCGGGGCCGAATGAGCAGTTCTTC	NA	TRBV15	TRBD2	TRBJ2-1
CASSEFIGIVPGEQFF	TGTGCCAGCAGTGAGTTCATTGGAATAGTCCCAGGTGAGCAGTTCTTC	NA	TRBV6-1	NA	TRBJ2-1
CASSGVGGNNQPQHF	TGTGCCAGCAGTGGAGTAGGCGGGAACAATCAGCCCCAGCATTTT	NA	TRBV25-1	NA	TRBJ1-5
CASRDRGGNTEAFF	TGTGCCAGCAGGGACAGGGGAGGGAACACTGAAGCTTTCTTT	once	TRBV2	TRBD1	TRBJ1-1
CASSQGVTGGYTF	TGTGCCAGCAGCCAAGGGGTTACCGGGGGCTACACCTTC	NA	TRBV4-2	NA	TRBJ1-2
CASSSGLAGVTQFF	TGTGCCAGCTCATCTGGACTAGCGGGAGTAACGCAGTTCTTC	once	TRBV18	TRBD2	TRBJ2-1
CASRGTPEKLFF	TGTGCCAGTAGAGGGACCCCTGAAAAACTGTTTTTT	few	TRBV19	NA	TRBJ1-4
CASSQDRTTGELFF	TGCGCCAGCAGCCAAGATCGGACCACCGGGGAGCTGTTTTTT	NA	TRBV4-1	NA	TRBJ2-2